Below, 21 T cell receptor beta chains from the same sample are listed, as sequenced in a study of T cells in women clearing cervical HPV infection. Profiled with immunoSEQ multiplex PCR; TCRdb holds only in-frame clones, not every one. The sample table sets out tens of thousands of clones. The material sequenced was blood buffy coat. These receptors originate from a woman between 18 and 69 years old with a cervical HPV16 infection that either progressed to CIN3+ or cleared (not recorded which).

As regards this clone: The CDR3 goes on 3 residues after the read ends, and that part is filled in from the germline J gene. J is TRBJ1-2 and V is TRBV19; TRBD1 might be the D (6 bases). Germline loops: CDR1 LNHDA, CDR2 SQIVND (reference sequence). CDR3 length: 14 residues. The CDR3 region is CASSIGRGAYDYTF. CDR3 DNA (partial): TGTGCCAGTAGTATCGGCAGGGGAGCCTACGAC.

Comments on this clone: Read sequence stops 3 residues before the CDR3 end, and the germline J gene provides the missing end. The genes are TRBV19 and TRBJ1-4; 9 bases map to TRBD1. Germline V CDR1 and CDR2: LNHDA, SQIVND (reference sequence). J gave up 7 bases and V 7 bases, and 4 bases lay outside the gene matches. CDR3 size: 13 residues. The part of the CDR3 DNA that was read is TGTGCCAGTACGGGACAGGGTTTTGAAAAA. Protein sequence: CASTGQGFEK. From start to end, the CDR3 is CASTGQGFEKLFF.

To note about this clone: The sequence runs out 3 residues before the end of the CDR3; the remainder is reconstructed from the germline J gene. This chain uses TRBV2 with TRBJ2-4; TRBD1 might be the D (6 bases). V lost 1 base to trimming and J lost 6 bases, with 16 bases between them. The CDR3 spans 16 residues. Germline V lookup: CDR1 SNHLY, CDR2 FYNNEI. Incomplete CDR3 DNA: TGTGCCAGCAGTGAAGGGGAAGGGGGTGTCGGAAACATT. It encodes CASSEGEGGVGNI. The full CDR3 sequence reads CASSEGEGGVGNIQYF.

Points on this clone: The sequence runs out 3 residues before the end of the CDR3; the remainder is reconstructed from the germline J gene. The chain recombines TRBV19 with TRBJ2-2; 7 bases map to TRBD1. The CDR3 covers 15 residues. CDR1 LNHDA and CDR2 SQIVND come from the germline V gene (reference sequence). This CDR3 is CASSPDRVGANVLFF. Incomplete CDR3 DNA: TGTGCCAGTAGCCCCGACAGGGTTGGGGCCAACGTG.

About this clone itself: From the germline J gene comes the end of the CDR3, since the read stops 3 residues before it. This rearrangement joins TRBV10-3 to TRBJ2-6; unclear D gene. The CDR3 has 17 amino acids. Trimming removed 8 bases at V and 2 bases at J, with 19 bases between. The germline V gene encodes CDR1 ENHRY and CDR2 SYGVKD. The DNA read from the CDR3 is TGTGCCATCCGCGTCCCATCGGGTGACCCTGGGGCCAACGTC. It translates to CAIRVPSGDPGANV. Given in full, the CDR3 is CAIRVPSGDPGANVLTF.

Note on this clone: The CDR3 end falls 3 residues outside the read, so it is completed with the germline J gene. The gene calls are TRBV20-1 and TRBJ2-1; tentatively, D is TRBD2 (5 bases). V lost 6 bases and J lost 1, with 13 bases in between. Germline CDR1 is DFQATT and CDR2 is SNEGSKA (reference sequence). This CDR3 has 14 amino acids. The CDR3: CSAFSDLSYNEQFF. The part of the CDR3 DNA that was read is TGCAGTGCCTTTAGCGATTTATCCTACAATGAG.

The part of the CDR3 DNA that was read is TGTGCCAGCAGTTACCCCCAGCGGGATGGCACAGATACG. Amino acid sequence: CASSYPQRDGTDT. The whole CDR3 protein reads CASSYPQRDGTDTQYF. The chain joins TRBV6-2 or TRBV6-3 to TRBJ2-3, with 7 bases aligning to TRBD2. The missing CDR3 end, 3 residues past where the read stops, is filled in from the germline J gene. The CDR3 loop spans 16 amino acids. Losses at the gene ends were 2 bases for V and 1 base for J; bases not matched to a gene: 6. Looked up from germline, CDR1 is MNHEY and CDR2 is SVGEGT.

Points on this clone: The CDR3 end is not reached by the read, which stops 3 residues before it; the germline J gene fills it in. The gene calls are TRBV2 and TRBJ1-1; the D gene is possibly TRBD1 (5 bases). The CDR3 runs to 13 residues. CDR1 and CDR2 from the germline V gene are SNHLY and FYNNEI. Trimming pared 7 bases from V and 2 bases from J, leaving 11 bases between. The DNA read from the CDR3 is TGTGCCAGCACGACAGCCCAAAACACTGAA. Amino acids: CASTTAQNTE. The entire CDR3 protein reads CASTTAQNTEAFF.

A word on this clone: Read data end 3 residues before the CDR3 end; the end is taken from the germline J gene. This chain connects TRBV10-3 to TRBJ1-2; no reliable D call. Germline V gene lookup returns CDR1 ENHRY and CDR2 SYGVKD. This CDR3 is built from 14 residues. Partial CDR3 DNA: TGTGCCACGAACCAGGCTAGCGCGTACAATGAC. It encodes CATNQASAYND. The CDR3, in full, reads CATNQASAYNDYTF.

A word on this clone: The read halts 3 residues ahead of the CDR3 end, with the missing end drawn from the germline J gene. The rearrangement links TRBV10-3 to TRBJ2-7; weak D call: TRBD1 (6 bases). CDR3 size: 15 residues. Trimming stripped 3 bases from V and 3 bases from J, with 15 bases between. Germline values: CDR1 ENHRY, CDR2 SYGVKD. CDR3 in amino acids: CAISEIGDKLYEQYF. The sequenced CDR3 bases are TGTGCCATCAGTGAAATAGGGGACAAACTCTACGAG.

In regard to this clone: The read falls 3 residues short of the CDR3 end, and the missing part is taken from the germline J gene. The chain uses TRBV18 and TRBJ2-3, with 12 bases aligning to TRBD2. Germline V CDR1 and CDR2: KGHSH, LQKENI. The CDR3 spans 18 residues. V lost 3 bases and J lost 4; bases outside the gene matches: 11. The CDR3 DNA, read in part, is TGTGCCAGCTCACCTTACTCTAGCGGGAGGGCCTTAGCAGATACG. Encoded protein: CASSPYSSGRALADT. The CDR3 reads in full as CASSPYSSGRALADTQYF.

On this clone: The read falls 3 residues short of the CDR3 end, and the missing part is taken from the germline J gene. The chain joins TRBV5-1 to TRBJ2-2, with 11 bases matching TRBD2. The germline V gene has CDR1 SGHRS and CDR2 YFSETQ. The V segment lost 4 bases and the J segment 1 base; nucleotides outside the gene matches: 6. The CDR3 is 17 residues long. Partial CDR3 DNA: TGCGCCAGCAGCGCACTAGCGGGGGTCGTGAACACCGGGGAG. This encodes CASSALAGVVNTGE. The full-length CDR3 reads as CASSALAGVVNTGELFF.

Of note for this clone: The DNA ends 3 residues before the CDR3 does, and the rest of the CDR3 is filled in from the germline J gene. V usage is TRBV18 and J usage is TRBJ2-2; 12 positions agree with TRBD1. This CDR3 region has 16 residues. CDR1 KGHSH and CDR2 LQKENI come from the germline V gene. V was pared by 3 bases and J by 6 bases, with 5 bases of the junction left unmatched. The CDR3 loop is CASSPPGTGGSGELFF. Incomplete CDR3 DNA: TGTGCCAGCTCACCCCCCGGGACAGGGGGCTCCGGGGAG.

Remarks on this clone: The read halts 3 residues ahead of the CDR3 end, with the missing end drawn from the germline J gene. This sequence joins TRBV19 and TRBJ1-5, with a tentative D call TRBD1 (5 bases). Germline V gene sequence: CDR1 LNHDA, CDR2 SQIVND (reference sequence). The V end lost 6 bases, the J end lost 1 base, and 13 bases lay between the germline ends. The CDR3 runs to 15 residues. CDR3: CASSPRGGSNQPQHF. The DNA read from the CDR3 is TGTGCCAGTAGCCCTCGGGGGGGAAGCAATCAGCCC.

Remarks on this clone: From the germline J gene comes the end of the CDR3, since the read stops 3 residues before it. The J gene is TRBJ2-3, the V gene TRBV28; maybe TRBD1 (6 bases). CDR1 is MDHEN, CDR2 SYDVKM, per germline. This CDR3 has 14 amino acids. V was shortened by 8 bases and J by 3 bases, with 15 bases between the two germline ends. The sequenced CDR3 bases are TGTGCCAGCTATGGACAGACAGGAACAGATACG. The encoded protein is CASYGQTGTDT. The entire CDR3 sequence reads CASYGQTGTDTQYF.

Regarding this clone: With the read ending 3 residues before the CDR3 end, the germline J gene is used to fill in that end. The chain combines TRBV10-3 with TRBJ2-5, with D possibly TRBD2 on 6 matching bases. Trimming shortened V by 6 bases and J by 5 bases, and 22 bases separated the two germline ends. This CDR3 region has 16 residues. Looked up from germline, CDR1 is ENHRY and CDR2 is SYGVKD. CDR3 sequence: CAISKTRNAGLETQYF. Incomplete CDR3 DNA: TGTGCCATCAGCAAGACTAGAAACGCGGGGCTGGAGACC.

Concerning this clone itself: The read is 3 residues too short to cover the CDR3 end, so that end is filled in from the germline J gene. The chain uses TRBV30 and TRBJ1-5, with TRBD1 as a possible D gene (5 bases). V was cut by 6 bases and J by 5 bases, with 14 bases left in between. CDR1 is GTSNPN and CDR2 is SVGIG in the germline V gene (reference sequence). The CDR3 contains 13 residues. The part of the CDR3 DNA that was read is TGTGCCTGTACGGACACGCGTGATCAGCCC. Its translation is CACTDTRDQP. The full CDR3 sequence reads CACTDTRDQPQHF.

About this clone itself: The read falls 3 residues short of the CDR3 end, and the missing part is taken from the germline J gene. This chain joins TRBV5-1 and TRBJ2-1; TRBD2 might be the D (6 bases). CDR3 length: 15 residues. Germline CDR1 and CDR2: SGHRS and YFSETQ. V lost 0 bases and J lost 5, with 12 bases in between. The CDR3 bases that were read are TGCGCCAGCAGCTTGGATTTGGGGGGACACAATGAG. It yields the protein CASSLDLGGHNE. The whole CDR3 protein reads CASSLDLGGHNEQFF. Full variable domain (outside the CDR3, taken from reference TRBV5-1 and TRBJ2-1): KAGVTQTPRYLIKTRGQQVTLSCSPISGHRSVSWYQQTPGQGLQFLFEYFSETQRNKGNFPGRFSGRQFSNSRSEMNVSTLELGDSALYLCASSLDLGGHNEQFFGPGTRLTVL.

The DNA read from the CDR3 is TGTGCCATCAGTGGTACTAGCGGACCTCAAGAGACC. This encodes CAISGTSGPQET. The whole CDR3 protein is CAISGTSGPQETQYF. The gene calls are TRBV10-3 and TRBJ2-5; 8 nucleotides line up with TRBD2. Read sequence stops 3 residues before the CDR3 end, and the germline J gene provides the missing end. The CDR3 consists of 15 residues. Per germline, CDR1 ENHRY and CDR2 SYGVKD. After removal of 4 bases from V and 2 bases from J, the junction contained 6 bases not matched to a gene.

A word on this clone: Read coverage stops 3 residues before the CDR3 terminus; the germline J gene supplies the remainder. The V gene is TRBV2, the J gene TRBJ1-5; weak D call: TRBD1 (6 bases). V lost 8 bases and J lost 4, with 21 bases in between. Germline CDR1 SNHLY, CDR2 FYNNEI. The CDR3 is 16 amino acids. CDR3 DNA (partial): TGTGCCAGCGAAAAGGATGCCGGGACACAAAATCAGCCC. As protein: CASEKDAGTQNQP. The whole CDR3 protein is CASEKDAGTQNQPQHF. Filled out from reference TRBV2 and TRBJ1-5, the complete variable domain reads EPEVTQTPSHQVTQMGQEVILRCVPISNHLYFYWYRQILGQKVEFLVSFYNNEISEKSEIFDDQFSVERPDGSNFTLKIRSTKLEDSAMYFCASEKDAGTQNQPQHFGDGTRLSIL.

With respect to this clone: Coverage ceases 3 residues before the CDR3 finishes, and the germline J gene fills in the end. The rearrangement uses TRBV7-2 and TRBJ2-7; 12 nucleotides match TRBD2. V gave up 5 bases and J gave up 4 bases; unmatched junction bases: 6. In germline, CDR1 is SGHTA, CDR2 FQGNSA. The CDR3 contains 15 residues. The covered CDR3 bases are TGTGCCAGCAGCCCGACTAGCGGGAGCTGGTACGAG. Its protein is CASSPTSGSWYE. The full CDR3 reads CASSPTSGSWYEQYF.